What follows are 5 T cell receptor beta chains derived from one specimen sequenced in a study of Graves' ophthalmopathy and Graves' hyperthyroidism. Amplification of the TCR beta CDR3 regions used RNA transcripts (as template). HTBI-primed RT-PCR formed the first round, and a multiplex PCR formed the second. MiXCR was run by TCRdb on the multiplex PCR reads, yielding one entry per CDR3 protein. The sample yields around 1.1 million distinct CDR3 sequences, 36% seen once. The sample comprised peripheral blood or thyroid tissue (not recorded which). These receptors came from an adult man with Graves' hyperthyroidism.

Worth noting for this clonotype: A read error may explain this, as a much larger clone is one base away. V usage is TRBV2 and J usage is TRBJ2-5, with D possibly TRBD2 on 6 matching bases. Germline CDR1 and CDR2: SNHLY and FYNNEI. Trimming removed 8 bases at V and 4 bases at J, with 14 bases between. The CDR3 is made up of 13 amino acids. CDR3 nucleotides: TGTGCCAGCCGGGAGCGGCAGGGAGAGACCCAGTACTTC. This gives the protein CASRERQGETQYF.

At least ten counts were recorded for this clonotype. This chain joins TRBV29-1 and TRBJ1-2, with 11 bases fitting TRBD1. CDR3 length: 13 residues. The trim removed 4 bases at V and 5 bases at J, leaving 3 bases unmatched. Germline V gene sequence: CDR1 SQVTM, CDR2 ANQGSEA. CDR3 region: CSVVGQGAYGYTF. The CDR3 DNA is TGCAGCGTTGTAGGACAGGGGGCGTATGGCTACACCTTC.

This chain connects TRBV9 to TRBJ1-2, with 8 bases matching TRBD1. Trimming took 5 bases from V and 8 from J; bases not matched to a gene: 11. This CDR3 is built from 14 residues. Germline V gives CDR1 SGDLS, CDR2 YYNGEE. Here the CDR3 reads CASRVDRGDRGYTF. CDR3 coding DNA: TGTGCCAGCAGGGTCGACAGGGGAGATAGGGGCTACACCTTC.

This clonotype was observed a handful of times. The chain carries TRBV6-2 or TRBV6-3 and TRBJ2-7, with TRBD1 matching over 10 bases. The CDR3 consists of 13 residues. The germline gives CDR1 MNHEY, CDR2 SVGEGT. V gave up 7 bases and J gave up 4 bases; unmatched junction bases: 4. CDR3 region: CASNDRGLYEQYF. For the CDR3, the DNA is TGTGCCAGCAACGACAGGGGGCTATACGAGCAGTACTTC.

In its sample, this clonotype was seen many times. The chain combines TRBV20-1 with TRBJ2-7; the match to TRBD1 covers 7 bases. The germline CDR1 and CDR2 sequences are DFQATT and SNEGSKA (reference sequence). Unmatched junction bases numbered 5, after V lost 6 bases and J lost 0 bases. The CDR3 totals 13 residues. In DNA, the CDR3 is TGCAGTGCAACCGGACAGGACTCCTACGAGCAGTACTTC. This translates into CSATGQDSYEQYF.